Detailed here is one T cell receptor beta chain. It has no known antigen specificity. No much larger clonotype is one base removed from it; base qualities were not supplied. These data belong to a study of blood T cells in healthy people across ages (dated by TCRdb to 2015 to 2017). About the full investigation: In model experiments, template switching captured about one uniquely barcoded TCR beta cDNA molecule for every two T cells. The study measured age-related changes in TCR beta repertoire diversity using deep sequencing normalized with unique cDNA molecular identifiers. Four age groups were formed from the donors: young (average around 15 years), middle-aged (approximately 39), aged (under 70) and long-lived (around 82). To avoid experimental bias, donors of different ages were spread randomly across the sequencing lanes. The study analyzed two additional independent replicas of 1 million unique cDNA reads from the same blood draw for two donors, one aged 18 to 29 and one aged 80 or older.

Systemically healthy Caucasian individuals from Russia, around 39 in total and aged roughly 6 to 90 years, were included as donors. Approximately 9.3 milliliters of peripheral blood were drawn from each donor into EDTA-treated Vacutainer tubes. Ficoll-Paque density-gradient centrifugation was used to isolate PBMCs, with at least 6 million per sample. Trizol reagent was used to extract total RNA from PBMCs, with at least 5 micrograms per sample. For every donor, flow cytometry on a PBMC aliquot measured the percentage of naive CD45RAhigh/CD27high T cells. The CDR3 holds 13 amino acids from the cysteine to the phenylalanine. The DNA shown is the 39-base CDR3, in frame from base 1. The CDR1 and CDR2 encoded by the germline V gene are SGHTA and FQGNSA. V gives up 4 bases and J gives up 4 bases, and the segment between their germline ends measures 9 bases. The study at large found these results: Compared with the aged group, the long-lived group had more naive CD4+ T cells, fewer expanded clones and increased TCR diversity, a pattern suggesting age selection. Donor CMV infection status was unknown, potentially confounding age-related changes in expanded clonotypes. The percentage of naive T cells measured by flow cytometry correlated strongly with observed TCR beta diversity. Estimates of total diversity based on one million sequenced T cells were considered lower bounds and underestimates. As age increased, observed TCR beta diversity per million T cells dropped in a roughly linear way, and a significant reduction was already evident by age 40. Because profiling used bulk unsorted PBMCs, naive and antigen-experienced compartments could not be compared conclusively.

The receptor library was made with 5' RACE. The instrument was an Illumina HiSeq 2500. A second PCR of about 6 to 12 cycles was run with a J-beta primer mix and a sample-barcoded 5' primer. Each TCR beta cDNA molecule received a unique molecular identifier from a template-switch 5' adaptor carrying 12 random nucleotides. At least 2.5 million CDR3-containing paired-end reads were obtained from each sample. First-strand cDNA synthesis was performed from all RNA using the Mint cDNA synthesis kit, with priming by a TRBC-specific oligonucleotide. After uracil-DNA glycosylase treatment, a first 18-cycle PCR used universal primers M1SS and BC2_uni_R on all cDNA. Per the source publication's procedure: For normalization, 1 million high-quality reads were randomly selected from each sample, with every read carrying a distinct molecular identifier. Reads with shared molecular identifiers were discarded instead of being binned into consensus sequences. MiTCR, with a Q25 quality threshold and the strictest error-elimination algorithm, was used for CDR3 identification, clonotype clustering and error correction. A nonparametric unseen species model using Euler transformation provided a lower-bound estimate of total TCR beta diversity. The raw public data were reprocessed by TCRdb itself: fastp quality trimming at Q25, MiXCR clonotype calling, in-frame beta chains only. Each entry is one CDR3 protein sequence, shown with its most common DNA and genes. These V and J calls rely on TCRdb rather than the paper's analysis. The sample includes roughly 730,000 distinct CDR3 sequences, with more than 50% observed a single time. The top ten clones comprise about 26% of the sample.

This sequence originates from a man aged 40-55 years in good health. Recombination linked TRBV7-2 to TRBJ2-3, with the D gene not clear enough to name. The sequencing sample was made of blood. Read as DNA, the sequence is TGTGCCAGCAGCTCAGGCGGTCCAGATACGCAGTATTTT. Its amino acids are CASSSGGPDTQYF.